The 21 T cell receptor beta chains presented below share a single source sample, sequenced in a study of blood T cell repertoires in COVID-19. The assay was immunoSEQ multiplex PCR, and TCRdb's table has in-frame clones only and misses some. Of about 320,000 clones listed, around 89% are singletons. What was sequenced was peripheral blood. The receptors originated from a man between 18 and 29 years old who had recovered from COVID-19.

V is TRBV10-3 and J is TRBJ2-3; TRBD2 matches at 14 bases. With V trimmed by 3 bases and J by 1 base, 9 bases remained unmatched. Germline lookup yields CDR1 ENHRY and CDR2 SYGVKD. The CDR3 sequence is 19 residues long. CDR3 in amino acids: CAISEGTSGSGGGTDTQYF. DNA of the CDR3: TGTGCCATCAGTGAAGGGACTAGCGGGAGTGGGGGGGGCACAGATACGCAGTATTTT.

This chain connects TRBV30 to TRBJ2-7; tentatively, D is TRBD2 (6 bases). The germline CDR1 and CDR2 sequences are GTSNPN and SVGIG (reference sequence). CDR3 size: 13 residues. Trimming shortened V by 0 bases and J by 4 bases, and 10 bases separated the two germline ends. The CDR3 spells CAWSVALAYEQYF. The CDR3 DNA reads TGTGCCTGGAGTGTAGCGCTAGCGTACGAGCAGTACTTC.

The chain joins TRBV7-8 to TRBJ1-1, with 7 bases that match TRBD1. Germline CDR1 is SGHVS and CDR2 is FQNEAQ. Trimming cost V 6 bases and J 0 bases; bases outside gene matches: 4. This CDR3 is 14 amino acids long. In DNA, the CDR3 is TGTGCCAGCAGGGCGGGACAGATGAACACTGAAGCTTTCTTT. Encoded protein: CASRAGQMNTEAFF.

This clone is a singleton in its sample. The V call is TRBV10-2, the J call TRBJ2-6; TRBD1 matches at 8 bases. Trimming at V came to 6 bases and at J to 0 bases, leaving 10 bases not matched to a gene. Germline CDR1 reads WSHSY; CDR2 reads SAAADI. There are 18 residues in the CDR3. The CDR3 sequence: CASSAGQGFPSGANVLTF. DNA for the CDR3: TGCGCCAGCAGCGCTGGACAGGGCTTTCCCTCTGGGGCCAACGTCCTGACTTTC.

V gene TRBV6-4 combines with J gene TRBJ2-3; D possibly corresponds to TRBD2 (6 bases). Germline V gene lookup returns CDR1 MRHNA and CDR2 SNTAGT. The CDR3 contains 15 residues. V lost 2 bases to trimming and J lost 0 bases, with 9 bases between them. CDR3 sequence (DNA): TGTGCCAGCAGTGACATTGGGGGGAGCACAGATACGCAGTATTTT. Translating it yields CASSDIGGSTDTQYF.

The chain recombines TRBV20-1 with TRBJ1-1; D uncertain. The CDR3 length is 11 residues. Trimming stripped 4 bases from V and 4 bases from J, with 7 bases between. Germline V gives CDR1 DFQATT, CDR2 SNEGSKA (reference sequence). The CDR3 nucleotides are TGCAGTGCTAACAGTCGCACTGAAGCTTTCTTT. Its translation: CSANSRTEAFF.

This CDR3 is CASLPLVAGGTDTQYF. The CDR3, as DNA: TGTGCCAGCCTTCCGCTCGTAGCGGGGGGTACAGATACGCAGTATTTT. The chain employs TRBV28 and TRBJ2-3; 10 bases are shared with TRBD2. V was clipped by 8 bases and J by 3 bases; unmatched bases: 11. In germline, CDR1 is MDHEN, CDR2 SYDVKM. This CDR3 is 16 amino acids long.

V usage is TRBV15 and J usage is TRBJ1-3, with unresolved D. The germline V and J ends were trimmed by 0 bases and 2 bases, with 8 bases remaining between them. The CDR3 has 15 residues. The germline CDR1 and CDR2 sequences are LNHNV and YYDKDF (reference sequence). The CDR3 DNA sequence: TGTGCCACCAGCAGAGATCCAGGTGCTGGAAACACCATATATTTT. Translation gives CATSRDPGAGNTIYF.

This CDR3 is CASQRYRELSGEQYF. DNA of the CDR3: TGTGCCAGTCAAAGGTATAGGGAACTGTCGGGGGAGCAGTACTTC. The V call is TRBV19, the J call TRBJ2-7, with TRBD2 as a possible D gene (5 bases). The CDR3 has 15 amino acids. The V gene's germline CDR1 is LNHDA and CDR2 SQIVND (reference sequence). V lost 8 bases and J lost 7, with 24 bases in between.

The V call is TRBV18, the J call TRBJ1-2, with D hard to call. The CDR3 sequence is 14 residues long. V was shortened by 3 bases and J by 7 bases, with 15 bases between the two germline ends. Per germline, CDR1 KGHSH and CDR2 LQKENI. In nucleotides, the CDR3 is TGTGCCAGCTCACCTTCGGTGAATACAGCTGGCTACACCTTC. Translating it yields CASSPSVNTAGYTF.

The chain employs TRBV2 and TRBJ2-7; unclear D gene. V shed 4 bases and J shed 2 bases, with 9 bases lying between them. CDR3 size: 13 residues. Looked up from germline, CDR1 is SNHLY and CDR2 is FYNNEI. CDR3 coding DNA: TGTGCCAGCAGTGTTGGCTCTCCCTACGAGCAGTACTTC. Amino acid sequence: CASSVGSPYEQYF. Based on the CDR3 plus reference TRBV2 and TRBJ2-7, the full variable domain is EPEVTQTPSHQVTQMGQEVILRCVPISNHLYFYWYRQILGQKVEFLVSFYNNEISEKSEIFDDQFSVERPDGSNFTLKIRSTKLEDSAMYFCASSVGSPYEQYFGPGTRLTVT.

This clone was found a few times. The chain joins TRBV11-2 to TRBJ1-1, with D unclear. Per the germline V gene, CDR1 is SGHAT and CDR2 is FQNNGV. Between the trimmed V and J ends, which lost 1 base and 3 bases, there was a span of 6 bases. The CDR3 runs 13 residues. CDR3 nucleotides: TGTGCCAGCAGCTTAGCCAGCGACACTGAAGCTTTCTTT. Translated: CASSLASDTEAFF.

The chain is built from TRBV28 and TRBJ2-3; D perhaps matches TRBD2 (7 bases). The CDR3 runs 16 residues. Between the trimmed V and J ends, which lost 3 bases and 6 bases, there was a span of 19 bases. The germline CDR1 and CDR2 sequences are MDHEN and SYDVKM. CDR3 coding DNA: TGTGCCAGCAGTTTGGCGGGGGCGCTGGGGTTGGATACGCAGTATTTT. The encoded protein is CASSLAGALGLDTQYF.

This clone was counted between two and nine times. CDR3 nucleotides: TGTGCCAGCAGCTTAGTTGGAGGGGATGATAATTCACCCCTCCACTTT. It translates to CASSLVGGDDNSPLHF. The chain is built from TRBV7-2 and TRBJ1-6; perhaps TRBD1 as D (5 bases). The CDR3 has 16 amino acids. Trimming removed 1 base at V and 5 bases at J, with 12 bases between. Germline assignment: CDR1 SGHTA and CDR2 FQGNSA.

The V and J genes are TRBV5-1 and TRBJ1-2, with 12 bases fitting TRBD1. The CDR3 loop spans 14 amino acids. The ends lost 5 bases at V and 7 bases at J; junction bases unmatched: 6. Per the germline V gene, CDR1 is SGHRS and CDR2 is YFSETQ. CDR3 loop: CASREGQGAAGYTF. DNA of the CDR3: TGCGCCAGCAGGGAGGGACAGGGGGCGGCTGGCTACACCTTC.

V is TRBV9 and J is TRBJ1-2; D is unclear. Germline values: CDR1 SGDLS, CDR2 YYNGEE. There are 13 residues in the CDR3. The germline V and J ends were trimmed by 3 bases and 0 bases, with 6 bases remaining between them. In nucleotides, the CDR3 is TGTGCCAGCAGCGGAACAGCTAACTATGGCTACACCTTC. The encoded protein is CASSGTANYGYTF. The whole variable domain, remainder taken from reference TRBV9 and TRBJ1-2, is DSGVTQTPKHLITATGQRVTLRCSPRSGDLSVYWYQQSLDQGLQFLIQYYNGEERAKGNILERFSAQQFPDLHSELNLSSLELGDSALYFCASSGTANYGYTFGSGTRLTVV.

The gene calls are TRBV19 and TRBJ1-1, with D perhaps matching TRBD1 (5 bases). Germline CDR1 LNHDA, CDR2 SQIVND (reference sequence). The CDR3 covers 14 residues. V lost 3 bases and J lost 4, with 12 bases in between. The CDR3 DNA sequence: TGTGCCAGTAGTATTGTGGGGCTGGGCACTGAAGCTTTCTTT. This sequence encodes CASSIVGLGTEAFF.

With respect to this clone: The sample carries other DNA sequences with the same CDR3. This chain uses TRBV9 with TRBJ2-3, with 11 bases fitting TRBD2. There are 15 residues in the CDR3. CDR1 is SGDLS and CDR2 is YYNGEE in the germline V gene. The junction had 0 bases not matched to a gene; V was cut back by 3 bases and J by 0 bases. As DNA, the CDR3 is TGTGCCAGCAGCGCTAGCGGGGGGAGCACAGATACGCAGTATTTT. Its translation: CASSASGGSTDTQYF.

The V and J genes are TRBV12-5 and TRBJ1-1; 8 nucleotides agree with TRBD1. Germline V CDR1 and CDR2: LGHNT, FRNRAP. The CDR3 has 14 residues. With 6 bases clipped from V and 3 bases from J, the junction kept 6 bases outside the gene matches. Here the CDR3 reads CASGPGGVHTEAFF. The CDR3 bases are TGTGCTAGTGGCCCAGGGGGCGTCCACACTGAAGCTTTCTTT.

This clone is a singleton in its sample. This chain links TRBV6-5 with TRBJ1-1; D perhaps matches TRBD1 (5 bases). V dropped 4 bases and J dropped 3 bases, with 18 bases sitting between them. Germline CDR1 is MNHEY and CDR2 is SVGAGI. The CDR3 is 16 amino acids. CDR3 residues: CASSSSWGVGDTEAFF. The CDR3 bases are TGTGCCAGCAGTTCATCCTGGGGGGTAGGGGACACTGAAGCTTTCTTT.

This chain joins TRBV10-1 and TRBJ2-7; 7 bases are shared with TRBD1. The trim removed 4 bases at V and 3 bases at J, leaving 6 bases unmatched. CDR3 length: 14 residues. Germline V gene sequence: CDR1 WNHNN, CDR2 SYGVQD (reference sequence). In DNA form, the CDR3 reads TGCGCCAGCAGTGCGGGACAGCAATTCTACGAGCAGTACTTC. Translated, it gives CASSAGQQFYEQYF.